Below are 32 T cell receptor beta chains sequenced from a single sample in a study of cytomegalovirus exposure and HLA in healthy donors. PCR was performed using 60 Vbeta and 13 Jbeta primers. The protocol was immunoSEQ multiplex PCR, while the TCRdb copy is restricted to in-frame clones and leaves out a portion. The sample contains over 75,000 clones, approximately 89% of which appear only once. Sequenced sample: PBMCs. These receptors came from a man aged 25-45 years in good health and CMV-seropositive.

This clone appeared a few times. Here the CDR3 reads CASSLEFGGILRNTEAFF. The CDR3 DNA follows: TGCGCCAGCAGCTTGGAATTCGGGGGGATTCTACGGAACACTGAAGCTTTCTTT. The genes are TRBV5-1 and TRBJ1-1; perhaps TRBD1 as D (5 bases). V lost 0 bases and J lost 1, with 19 bases in between. The CDR3 spans 18 residues. Per germline, CDR1 SGHRS and CDR2 YFSETQ. Looking up the rest from reference TRBV5-1 and TRBJ1-1 gives the full variable domain: KAGVTQTPRYLIKTRGQQVTLSCSPISGHRSVSWYQQTPGQGLQFLFEYFSETQRNKGNFPGRFSGRQFSNSRSEMNVSTLELGDSALYLCASSLEFGGILRNTEAFFGQGTRLTVV.

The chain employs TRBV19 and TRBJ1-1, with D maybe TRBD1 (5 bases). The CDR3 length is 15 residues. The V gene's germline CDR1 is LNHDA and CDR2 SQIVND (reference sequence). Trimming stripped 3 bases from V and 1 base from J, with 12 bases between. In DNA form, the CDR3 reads TGTGCCAGTAGTATGTACGGAGGGACGAACACTGAAGCTTTCTTT. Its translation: CASSMYGGTNTEAFF.

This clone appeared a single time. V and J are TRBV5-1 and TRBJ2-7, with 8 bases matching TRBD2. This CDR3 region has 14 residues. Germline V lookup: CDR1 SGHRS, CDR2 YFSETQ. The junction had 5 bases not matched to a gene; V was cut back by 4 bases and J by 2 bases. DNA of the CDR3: TGCGCCAGCAGCATAACTAGCGGAACCTACGAGCAGTACTTC. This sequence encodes CASSITSGTYEQYF.

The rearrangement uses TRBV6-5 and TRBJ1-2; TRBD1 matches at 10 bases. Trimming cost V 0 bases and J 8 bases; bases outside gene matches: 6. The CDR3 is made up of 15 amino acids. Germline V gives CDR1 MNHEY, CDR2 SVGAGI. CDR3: CASSYSTGGMGGYTF. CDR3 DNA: TGTGCCAGCAGTTACTCGACAGGGGGCATGGGGGGCTACACCTTC.

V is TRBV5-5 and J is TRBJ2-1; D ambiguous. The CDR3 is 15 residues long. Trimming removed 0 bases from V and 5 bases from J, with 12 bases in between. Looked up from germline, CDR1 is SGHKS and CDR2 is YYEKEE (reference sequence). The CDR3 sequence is CASSLGWAINNEQFF. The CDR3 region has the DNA TGTGCCAGCAGCTTGGGTTGGGCTATCAACAATGAGCAGTTCTTC.

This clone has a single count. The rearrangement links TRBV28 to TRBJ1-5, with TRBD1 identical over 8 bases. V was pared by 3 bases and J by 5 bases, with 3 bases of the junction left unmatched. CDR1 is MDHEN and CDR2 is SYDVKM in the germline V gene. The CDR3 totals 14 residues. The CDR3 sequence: CASSFGQGYQPQHF. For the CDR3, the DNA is TGTGCCAGCAGTTTTGGACAGGGCTATCAGCCCCAGCATTTT.

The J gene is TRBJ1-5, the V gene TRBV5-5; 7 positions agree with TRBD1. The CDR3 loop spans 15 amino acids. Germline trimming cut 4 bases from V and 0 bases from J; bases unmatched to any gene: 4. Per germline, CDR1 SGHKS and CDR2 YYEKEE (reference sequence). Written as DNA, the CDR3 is TGTGCCAGCAGCCTAACAGGGGATAGCAATCAGCCCCAGCATTTT. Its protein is CASSLTGDSNQPQHF.

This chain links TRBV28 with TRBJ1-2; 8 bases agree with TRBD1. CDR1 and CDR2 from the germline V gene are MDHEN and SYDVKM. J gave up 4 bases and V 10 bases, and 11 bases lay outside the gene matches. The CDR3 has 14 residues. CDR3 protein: CATQGARVAYGYTF. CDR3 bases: TGTGCCACCCAGGGGGCGCGAGTTGCCTATGGCTACACCTTC.

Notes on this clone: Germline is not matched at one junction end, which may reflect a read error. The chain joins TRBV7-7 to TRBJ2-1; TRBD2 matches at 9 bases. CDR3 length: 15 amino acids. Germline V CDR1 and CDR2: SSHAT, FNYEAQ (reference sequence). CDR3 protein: CASSQREASYNEQFF. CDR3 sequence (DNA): TGTGCTAGCAGCCAGCGGGAGGCCTCCTACAATGAGCAGTTCTTC.

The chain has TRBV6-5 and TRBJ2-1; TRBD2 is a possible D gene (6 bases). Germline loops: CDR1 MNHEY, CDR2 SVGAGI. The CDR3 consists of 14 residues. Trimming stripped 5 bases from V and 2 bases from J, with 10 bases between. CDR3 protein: CASSPGTPYNEQFF. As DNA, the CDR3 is TGTGCCAGCAGTCCCGGGACTCCCTACAATGAGCAGTTCTTC.

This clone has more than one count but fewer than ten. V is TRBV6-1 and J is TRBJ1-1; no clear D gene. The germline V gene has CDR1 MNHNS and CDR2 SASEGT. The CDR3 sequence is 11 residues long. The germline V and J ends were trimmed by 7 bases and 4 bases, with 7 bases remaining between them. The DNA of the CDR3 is TGTGCCAGCATTCGGAGCACTGAAGCTTTCTTT. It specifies CASIRSTEAFF.

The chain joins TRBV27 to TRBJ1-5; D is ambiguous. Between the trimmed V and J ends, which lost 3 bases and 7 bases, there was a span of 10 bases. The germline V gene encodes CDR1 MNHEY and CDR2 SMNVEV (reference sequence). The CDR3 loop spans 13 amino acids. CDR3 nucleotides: TGTGCCAGCAGTTTCCATATTGGCCAGCCCCAGCATTTT. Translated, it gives CASSFHIGQPQHF.

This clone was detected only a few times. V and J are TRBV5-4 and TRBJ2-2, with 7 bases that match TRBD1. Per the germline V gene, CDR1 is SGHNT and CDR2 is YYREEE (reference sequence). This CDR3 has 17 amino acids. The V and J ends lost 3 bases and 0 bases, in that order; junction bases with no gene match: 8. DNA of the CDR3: TGTGCCAGCAGCTACACAGGGGACCCTTCGAACACCGGGGAGCTGTTTTTT. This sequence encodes CASSYTGDPSNTGELFF.

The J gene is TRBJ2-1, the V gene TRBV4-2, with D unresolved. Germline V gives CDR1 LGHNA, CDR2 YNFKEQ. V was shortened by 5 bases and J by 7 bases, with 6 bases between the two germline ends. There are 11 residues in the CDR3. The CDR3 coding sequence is TGTGCCAGCAGCAAAGCTAATGAGCAGTTCTTC. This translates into CASSKANEQFF.

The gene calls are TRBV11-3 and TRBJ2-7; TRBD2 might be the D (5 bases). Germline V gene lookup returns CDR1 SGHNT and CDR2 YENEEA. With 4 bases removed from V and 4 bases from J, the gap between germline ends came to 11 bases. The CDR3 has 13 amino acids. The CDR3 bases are TGTGCCAGCAGCTCCGGACGGGGATACGAGCAGTACTTC. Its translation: CASSSGRGYEQYF.

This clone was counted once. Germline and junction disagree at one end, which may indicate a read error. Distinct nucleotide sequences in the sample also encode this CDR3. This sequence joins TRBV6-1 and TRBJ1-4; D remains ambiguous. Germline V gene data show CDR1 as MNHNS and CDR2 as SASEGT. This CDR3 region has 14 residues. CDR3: CASSEGQINEKLFF. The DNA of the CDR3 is TGTGCCAGCAGTGAAGGGCAGATTAATGAAAAGCTGTTTTTT.

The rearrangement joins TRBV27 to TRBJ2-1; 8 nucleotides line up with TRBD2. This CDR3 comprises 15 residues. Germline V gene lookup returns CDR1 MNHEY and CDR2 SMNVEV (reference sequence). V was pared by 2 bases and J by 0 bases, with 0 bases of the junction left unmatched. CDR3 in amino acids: CASSLSGSSYNEQFF. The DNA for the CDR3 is TGTGCCAGCAGTTTAAGCGGGAGCTCCTACAATGAGCAGTTCTTC.

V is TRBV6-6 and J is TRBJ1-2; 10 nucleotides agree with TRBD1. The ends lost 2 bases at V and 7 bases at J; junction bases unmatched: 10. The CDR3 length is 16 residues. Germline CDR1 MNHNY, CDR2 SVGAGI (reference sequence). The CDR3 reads CASSYPNGDRGGGYTF. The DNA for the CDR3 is TGTGCCAGCAGTTACCCCAATGGGGACAGGGGAGGTGGCTACACCTTC.

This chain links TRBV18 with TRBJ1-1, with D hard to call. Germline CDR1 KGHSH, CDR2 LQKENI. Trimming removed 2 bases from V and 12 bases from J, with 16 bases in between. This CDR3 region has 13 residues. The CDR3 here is CASSPLGRPTTFF. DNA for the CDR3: TGTGCCAGCTCACCATTAGGTAGGCCGACTACTTTCTTT.

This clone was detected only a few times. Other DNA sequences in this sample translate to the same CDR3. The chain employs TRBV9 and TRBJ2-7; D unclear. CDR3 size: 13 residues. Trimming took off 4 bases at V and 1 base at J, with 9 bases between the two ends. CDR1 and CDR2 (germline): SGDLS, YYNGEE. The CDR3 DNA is TGTGCCAGCAGCCCCAGAGGATCCTACGAGCAGTACTTC. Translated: CASSPRGSYEQYF.

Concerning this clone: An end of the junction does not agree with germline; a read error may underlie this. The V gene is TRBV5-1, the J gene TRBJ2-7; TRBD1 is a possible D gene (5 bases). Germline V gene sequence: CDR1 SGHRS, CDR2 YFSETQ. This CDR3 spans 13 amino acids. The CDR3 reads CASSYGRVDERYF. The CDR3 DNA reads TGCGCCAGCAGTTATGGCAGGGTCGACGAGCGGTACTTC.

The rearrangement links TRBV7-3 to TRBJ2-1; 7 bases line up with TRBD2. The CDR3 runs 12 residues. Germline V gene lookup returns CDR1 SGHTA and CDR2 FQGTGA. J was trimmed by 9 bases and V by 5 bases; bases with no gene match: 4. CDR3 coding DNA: TGTGCCAGCAGCCGCACGGGGGGTGAGCAGTTCTTC. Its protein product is CASSRTGGEQFF.

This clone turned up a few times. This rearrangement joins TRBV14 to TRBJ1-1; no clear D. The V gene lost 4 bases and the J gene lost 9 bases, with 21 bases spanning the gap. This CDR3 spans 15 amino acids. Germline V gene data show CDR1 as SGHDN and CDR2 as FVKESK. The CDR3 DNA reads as TGTGCCAGCAGCCTGACAAGATCTTACCGGGAGAAAGCTTTCTTT. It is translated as CASSLTRSYREKAFF.

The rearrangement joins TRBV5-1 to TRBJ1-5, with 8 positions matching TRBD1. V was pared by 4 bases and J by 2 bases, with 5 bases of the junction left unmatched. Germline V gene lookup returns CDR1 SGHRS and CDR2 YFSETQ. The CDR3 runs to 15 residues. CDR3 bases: TGCGCCAGCAGCCCGGGACAGGAGGGCAATCAGCCCCAGCATTTT. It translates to CASSPGQEGNQPQHF.

Here the CDR3 reads CASSFFGTSDNNEQFF. DNA for the CDR3: TGTGCCAGCAGCTTCTTCGGGACTAGCGACAACAATGAGCAGTTCTTC. The chain is built from TRBV5-4 and TRBJ2-1; 10 positions agree with TRBD2. CDR1 and CDR2 from the germline V gene are SGHNT and YYREEE (reference sequence). With V trimmed by 2 bases and J by 5 bases, 7 bases remained unmatched. This CDR3 comprises 16 residues.

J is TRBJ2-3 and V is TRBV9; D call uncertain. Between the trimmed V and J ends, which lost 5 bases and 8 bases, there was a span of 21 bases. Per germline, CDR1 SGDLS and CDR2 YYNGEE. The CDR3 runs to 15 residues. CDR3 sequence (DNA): TGTGCCAGCAGTCTTCTAGGCGGAGAGTTAGGTACGCAGTATTTT. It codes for CASSLLGGELGTQYF.

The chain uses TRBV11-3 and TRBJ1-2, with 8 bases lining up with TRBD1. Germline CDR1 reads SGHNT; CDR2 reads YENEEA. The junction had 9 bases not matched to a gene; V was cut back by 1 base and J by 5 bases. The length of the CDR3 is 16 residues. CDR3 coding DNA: TGTGCCAGCAGCTTAGTACCGACAGGGGCCCGATATGGCTACACCTTC. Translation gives CASSLVPTGARYGYTF. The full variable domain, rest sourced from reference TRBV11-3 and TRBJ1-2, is EAGVVQSPRYKIIEKKQPVAFWCNPISGHNTLYWYLQNLGQGPELLIRYENEEAVDDSQLPKDRFSAERLKGVDSTLKIQPAELGDSAVYLCASSLVPTGARYGYTFGSGTRLTVV.

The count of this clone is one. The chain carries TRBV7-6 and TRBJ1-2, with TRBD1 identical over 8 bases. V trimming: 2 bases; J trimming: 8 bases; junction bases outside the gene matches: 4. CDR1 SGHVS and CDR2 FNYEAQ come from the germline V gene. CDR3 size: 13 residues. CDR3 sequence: CASSLQTGEGYTF. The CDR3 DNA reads TGTGCCAGCAGCTTACAGACAGGGGAGGGCTACACCTTC.

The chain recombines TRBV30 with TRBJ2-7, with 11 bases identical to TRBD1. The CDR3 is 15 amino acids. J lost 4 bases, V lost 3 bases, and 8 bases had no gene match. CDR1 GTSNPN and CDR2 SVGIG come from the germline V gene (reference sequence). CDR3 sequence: CAWRDRDRGLYEQYF. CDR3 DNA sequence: TGTGCCTGGAGGGACCGGGACAGGGGGTTATACGAGCAGTACTTC.

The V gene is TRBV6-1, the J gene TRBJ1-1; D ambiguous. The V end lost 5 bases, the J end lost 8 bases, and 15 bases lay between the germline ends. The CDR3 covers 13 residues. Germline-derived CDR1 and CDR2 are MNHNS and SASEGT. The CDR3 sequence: CASSRDPREEAFF. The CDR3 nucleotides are TGTGCCAGCAGTCGAGACCCGAGGGAGGAAGCTTTCTTT.

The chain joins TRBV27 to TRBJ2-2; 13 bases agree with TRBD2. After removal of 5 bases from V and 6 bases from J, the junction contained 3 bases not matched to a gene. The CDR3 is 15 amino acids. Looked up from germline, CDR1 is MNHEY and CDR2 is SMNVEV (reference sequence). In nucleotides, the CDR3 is TGTGCCAGCAGTCACGGACTAGCGGGAGCCGGGGAGCTGTTTTTT. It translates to CASSHGLAGAGELFF.

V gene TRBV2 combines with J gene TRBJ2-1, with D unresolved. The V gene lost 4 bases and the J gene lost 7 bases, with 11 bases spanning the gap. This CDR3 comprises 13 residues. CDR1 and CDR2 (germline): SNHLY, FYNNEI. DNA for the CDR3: TGTGCCAGCAGTGCAGAGACACAAAATGAGCAGTTCTTC. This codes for CASSAETQNEQFF.